This T cell receptor beta chain came from a study of cytomegalovirus exposure and HLA in healthy donors. Study-level information: Researchers previously reported finding 90 million to 130 million unique TCR beta sequences from some 180 million T cells. Study-level findings and limits: TRBV6-2, TRBV6-3 and some other V segments were unresolvable in 87-base-pair reads.

Germline lookup yields CDR1 SQVTM and CDR2 ANQGSEA. J lost 0 bases, V lost 5 bases, and 4 bases had no gene match. There are 14 residues in the CDR3. The PCR used 60 Vbeta and 13 Jbeta primers. Assay: immunoSEQ multiplex PCR; the TCRdb copy retains only in-frame clones and omits some. The table includes tens of thousands of clones, nearly 70% detected once. About this clone itself: Its antigen is undetermined.

Sequencing was performed on PBMCs. The chain carries TRBV29-1 and TRBJ2-7, with 10 positions matching TRBD2. This receptor was taken from a woman in her forties or fifties in good health and CMV-seropositive. The CDR3 nucleotides read TGCAGCGTTTACCCTAGCGGGAGCTCCTACGAGCAGTACTTC. It translates to CSVYPSGSSYEQYF.